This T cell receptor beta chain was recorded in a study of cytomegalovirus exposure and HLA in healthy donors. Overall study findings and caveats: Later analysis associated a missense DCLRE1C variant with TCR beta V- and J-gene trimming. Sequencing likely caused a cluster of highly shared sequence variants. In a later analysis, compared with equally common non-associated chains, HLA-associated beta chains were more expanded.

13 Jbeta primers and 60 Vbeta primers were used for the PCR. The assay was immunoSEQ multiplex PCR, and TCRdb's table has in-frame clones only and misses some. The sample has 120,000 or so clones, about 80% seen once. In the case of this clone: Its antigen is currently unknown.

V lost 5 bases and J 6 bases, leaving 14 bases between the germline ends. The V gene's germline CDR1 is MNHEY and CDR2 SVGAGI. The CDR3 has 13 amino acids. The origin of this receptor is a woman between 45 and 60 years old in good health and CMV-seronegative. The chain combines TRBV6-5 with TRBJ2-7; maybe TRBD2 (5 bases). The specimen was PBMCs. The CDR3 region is CASSEARAAEQYF. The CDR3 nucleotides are TGTGCCAGCAGTGAAGCGCGGGCAGCCGAGCAGTACTTC.